This T cell receptor beta chain was captured in a study of T cell responses to AZD1222 COVID-19 vaccine. Per the germline V gene, CDR1 is MNHEY and CDR2 is SMNVEV (reference sequence). V was cut by 1 base and J by 7 bases, with 5 bases left in between. The CDR3 loop spans 12 amino acids. The table came from immunoSEQ multiplex PCR; TCRdb's copy has only in-frame clones and leaves some out. The profile shows roughly 77,000 clones, roughly 90% of them singletons. The sample in question was peripheral blood, obtained 28 days after the second AZD1222 dose. The receptor was derived from an adult who received the AZD1222 COVID-19 vaccine. J is TRBJ1-5 and V is TRBV27; the D is unclear. The CDR3 nucleotides are TGTGCCAGCAGTTTATGGGGACAGCCCCAGCATTTT. Encoded protein: CASSLWGQPQHF.